Each of the 30 T cell receptor beta chains below was sequenced from the same sample in a study of Ad26.COV2.S vaccination and SARS-CoV-2 variants. Generated by immunoSEQ multiplex PCR, the TCRdb table keeps only in-frame clones and is missing some. The data contain some 180,000 clones, 70% to 90% of them singletons. The sample in question was peripheral blood, obtained after recovery from COVID-19. Receptors originate from a human donor who had recovered from COVID-19.

This clone was detected a few times. The chain couples TRBV28 to TRBJ2-7, with a weak D call TRBD1 (6 bases). Germline V gene sequence: CDR1 MDHEN, CDR2 SYDVKM. V was clipped by 5 bases and J by 2 bases, with 13 bases between them. The CDR3 sequence is 14 residues long. CDR3 bases: TGTGCCAGCAGTCAGACAGGTAGGGCCTACGAGCAGTACTTC. This encodes CASSQTGRAYEQYF.

V gene TRBV19 combines with J gene TRBJ2-1; either TRBD1 or TRBD2 may fit D (5 bases each). Germline V gene sequence: CDR1 LNHDA, CDR2 SQIVND (reference sequence). The CDR3 contains 14 residues. The V gene lost 1 base and the J gene lost 6 bases, with 10 bases spanning the gap. CDR3 region: CASSIGGTRNEQFF. The DNA for the CDR3 is TGTGCCAGTAGTATAGGGGGGACGCGCAATGAGCAGTTCTTC.

The chain employs TRBV9 and TRBJ1-3; D gene unclear. CDR1 and CDR2 from the germline V gene are SGDLS and YYNGEE. Deletions cut 0 bases from V and 0 bases from J, with 10 bases between. The length of the CDR3 is 16 residues. The CDR3 bases are TGTGCCAGCAGCGTAGAGCCAGGCAACTCTGGAAACACCATATATTTT. This codes for CASSVEPGNSGNTIYF. The entire variable domain, with the rest obtained from reference TRBV9 and TRBJ1-3, is as follows: DSGVTQTPKHLITATGQRVTLRCSPRSGDLSVYWYQQSLDQGLQFLIQYYNGEERAKGNILERFSAQQFPDLHSELNLSSLELGDSALYFCASSVEPGNSGNTIYFGEGSWLTVV.

The chain has TRBV7-9 and TRBJ2-3; the match to TRBD2 covers 7 bases. There are 15 residues in the CDR3. Looked up from germline, CDR1 is SEHNR and CDR2 is FQNEAQ (reference sequence). J was trimmed by 0 bases and V by 3 bases; bases with no gene match: 3. CDR3 in DNA: TGTGCCAGCAGCTTTGGGGAGGGGAGCACAGATACGCAGTATTTT. It translates to CASSFGEGSTDTQYF.

The V gene is TRBV27, the J gene TRBJ2-1; 8 positions agree with TRBD1. Germline values: CDR1 MNHEY, CDR2 SMNVEV (reference sequence). The CDR3 is 16 residues long. Trimming took 4 bases from V and 9 from J; bases not matched to a gene: 14. CDR3 sequence reads: CASSSLARQGTTEQFF. CDR3 DNA: TGTGCCAGCAGTTCCCTGGCCCGACAGGGGACAACTGAGCAGTTCTTC.

The chain is built from TRBV5-4 and TRBJ1-1, with D perhaps TRBD1 (5 bases). Trimming pared 0 bases from V and 1 base from J, leaving 10 bases between. Germline CDR1 SGHNT, CDR2 YYREEE (reference sequence). The CDR3 has 15 residues. CDR3 DNA sequence: TGTGCCAGCAGCTTGGGGCAGGGCGGGAACACTGAAGCTTTCTTT. This sequence encodes CASSLGQGGNTEAFF.

This chain joins TRBV11-3 and TRBJ2-1; D is unclear. Per germline, CDR1 SGHNT and CDR2 YENEEA. V was trimmed by 2 bases and J by 2 bases, leaving 10 bases between them. This CDR3 has 15 residues. This CDR3 is CASSLPGVAYNEQFF. CDR3 nucleotide sequence: TGTGCCAGCAGCTTACCGGGCGTTGCCTACAATGAGCAGTTCTTC. The variable domain in full, completed from reference TRBV11-3 and TRBJ2-1, reads EAGVVQSPRYKIIEKKQPVAFWCNPISGHNTLYWYLQNLGQGPELLIRYENEEAVDDSQLPKDRFSAERLKGVDSTLKIQPAELGDSAVYLCASSLPGVAYNEQFFGPGTRLTVL.

This sequence joins TRBV9 and TRBJ1-2; D is possibly TRBD1 (5 bases). Trimming took off 4 bases at V and 4 bases at J, with 14 bases between the two ends. There are 14 residues in the CDR3. Germline CDR1 reads SGDLS; CDR2 reads YYNGEE. The CDR3, as DNA: TGTGCCAGCAGCCCGAGGGGAGATTTCTATGGCTACACCTTC. Protein: CASSPRGDFYGYTF.

The genes are TRBV5-4 and TRBJ2-7, with a possible D match to TRBD2 (6 bases). V dropped 3 bases and J dropped 0 bases, with 13 bases sitting between them. CDR3 length equals 15 residues. Per the germline V gene, CDR1 is SGHNT and CDR2 is YYREEE (reference sequence). CDR3 residues: CASSWTERVSYEQYF. The DNA for the CDR3 is TGTGCCAGCAGCTGGACGGAGCGGGTCTCCTACGAGCAGTACTTC.

This chain uses TRBV3-1 (or the pseudogene TRBV3-2) with TRBJ2-1; 9 bases line up with TRBD2. J lost 9 bases, V lost 4 bases, and 13 bases had no gene match. From germline, CDR1 is LGHDT and CDR2 YNNKEL (reference sequence). The length of the CDR3 is 16 residues. The CDR3 here is CASSRVLWRGGLEQFF. Written as DNA, the CDR3 is TGTGCCAGCAGCCGCGTCCTCTGGCGGGGGGGCCTTGAGCAGTTCTTC.

The chain couples TRBV5-1 to TRBJ2-1, with D hard to call. Looked up from germline, CDR1 is SGHRS and CDR2 is YFSETQ. With 2 bases removed from V and 6 bases from J, the gap between germline ends came to 9 bases. The CDR3 totals 13 residues. The CDR3 is CASSLQTPNEQFF. The CDR3 DNA sequence: TGCGCCAGCAGCTTACAGACCCCCAATGAGCAGTTCTTC.

The chain recombines TRBV19 with TRBJ1-6, with 8 bases identical to TRBD1. The CDR3 has 15 residues. Germline CDR1 LNHDA, CDR2 SQIVND (reference sequence). Unmatched junction bases numbered 8, after V lost 4 bases and J lost 9 bases. The CDR3 bases are TGTGCCAGTAGTACTCCACAGGGGGTGAGTTCACCCCTCCACTTT. Its protein is CASSTPQGVSSPLHF.

J is TRBJ2-2 and V is TRBV29-1; TRBD2 agrees at 10 bases. The CDR3 is 13 amino acids. CDR1 SQVTM and CDR2 ANQGSEA come from the germline V gene. The DNA for the CDR3 is TGCACCGCTAGCGGGAGAGTATCCGGGGAGCTGTTTTTT. It encodes CTASGRVSGELFF.

V usage is TRBV6-2 or TRBV6-3 and J usage is TRBJ1-2; the D gene is possibly TRBD1 (6 bases). Germline V gene data show CDR1 as MNHEY and CDR2 as SVGEGT. The CDR3 is 13 residues long. V shed 4 bases and J shed 4 bases, with 10 bases lying between them. CDR3 amino acids: CASSLDSVYGYTF. The DNA for the CDR3 is TGTGCCAGCAGTTTGGACAGTGTCTATGGCTACACCTTC.

The chain couples TRBV7-8 to TRBJ2-3, with D uncertain. The germline CDR1 and CDR2 sequences are SGHVS and FQNEAQ. Trimming shortened V by 5 bases and J by 2 bases, and 11 bases separated the two germline ends. The length of the CDR3 is 14 residues. CDR3 DNA: TGTGCCAGCAGCCCCCTCCCAACCACAGATACGCAGTATTTT. Protein: CASSPLPTTDTQYF.

The rearrangement joins TRBV11-2 to TRBJ2-3; the match to TRBD2 covers 8 bases. The germline V gene encodes CDR1 SGHAT and CDR2 FQNNGV. The CDR3 has 17 residues. The ends lost 5 bases at V and 3 bases at J; junction bases unmatched: 13. This CDR3 reads CASSIGLGGRRTDTQYF. The CDR3 nucleotides read TGTGCCAGCAGCATTGGTCTTGGCGGGAGGAGAACAGATACGCAGTATTTT.

This sequence joins TRBV10-2 and TRBJ2-1; 14 nucleotides align to TRBD2. The length of the CDR3 is 17 residues. Trimming took 0 bases from V and 8 from J; bases not matched to a gene: 6. Germline V gene data show CDR1 as WSHSY and CDR2 as SAAADI. The CDR3 DNA sequence: TGCGCCAGCAGTGAGTCGAAGACTAGCGGGGGGGCGTATGAGCAGTTCTTC. Its protein is CASSESKTSGGAYEQFF.

The chain couples TRBV19 to TRBJ1-2, with D perhaps TRBD1 (5 bases). CDR1 and CDR2 from the germline V gene are LNHDA and SQIVND (reference sequence). V was trimmed by 10 bases and J by 7 bases, leaving 19 bases between them. The CDR3 totals 13 residues. For the CDR3, the DNA is TGTGCCACGACCGAGAGGGGTTTGGGTGGCTACACCTTC. Amino acid sequence: CATTERGLGGYTF.

The gene calls are TRBV2 and TRBJ1-1; 10 positions agree with TRBD1. The CDR3 consists of 13 residues. V gave up 7 bases and J gave up 9 bases; unmatched junction bases: 8. CDR1 and CDR2 from the germline V gene are SNHLY and FYNNEI. DNA of the CDR3: TGTGCCAGCAAAGGGGACAGGGGATACAAAGCTTTCTTT. Protein: CASKGDRGYKAFF.

This chain links TRBV2 with TRBJ2-2; TRBD2 matches at 9 bases. The CDR3 consists of 14 residues. V shed 11 bases, J shed 2 bases, and the junction held 6 bases outside the gene matches. The germline V gene has CDR1 SNHLY and CDR2 FYNNEI. In DNA form, the CDR3 reads TGTGCCCTAGGGCGGGAGGGAAACACCGGGGAGCTGTTTTTT. It codes for CALGREGNTGELFF.

This chain links TRBV18 with TRBJ2-3; 9 bases agree with TRBD2. This CDR3 spans 18 amino acids. The germline V gene has CDR1 KGHSH and CDR2 LQKENI. Trimming took 1 base from V and 2 from J; bases not matched to a gene: 10. Here the CDR3 reads CASSPQRTSEGTTDTQYF. In DNA, the CDR3 is TGTGCCAGCTCACCACAGCGGACTAGCGAGGGTACCACAGATACGCAGTATTTT.

This chain joins TRBV2 and TRBJ2-7, with 9 bases matching TRBD1. This CDR3 is 11 amino acids long. Trimming took 9 bases from V and 6 from J; bases not matched to a gene: 3. Germline CDR1 reads SNHLY; CDR2 reads FYNNEI. The CDR3 sequence: CARGQGREQYF. The CDR3 nucleotides read TGTGCCAGAGGACAGGGGCGCGAGCAGTACTTC.

The V gene is TRBV5-6, the J gene TRBJ2-3; D not certain. Germline values: CDR1 SGHDT, CDR2 YYEEEE. V lost 2 bases and J 3 bases, leaving 10 bases between the germline ends. There are 14 residues in the CDR3. The CDR3 DNA follows: TGTGCCAGCAGCTTCGACACCTCGACAGATACGCAGTATTTT. As protein: CASSFDTSTDTQYF. The whole variable domain, remainder taken from reference TRBV5-6 and TRBJ2-3, is DAGVTQSPTHLIKTRGQQVTLRCSPKSGHDTVSWYQQALGQGPQFIFQYYEEEERQRGNFPDRFSGHQFPNYSSELNVNALLLGDSALYLCASSFDTSTDTQYFGPGTRLTVL.

The chain recombines TRBV18 with TRBJ2-1, with 11 bases identical to TRBD1. The CDR3 is 15 residues long. The V gene's germline CDR1 is KGHSH and CDR2 LQKENI. Trimming at V came to 5 bases and at J to 8 bases, leaving 8 bases not matched to a gene. The CDR3 here is CASSTGTGGDYEQFF. CDR3 nucleotide sequence: TGTGCCAGCTCAACGGGGACAGGGGGAGACTATGAGCAGTTCTTC.

The rearrangement uses TRBV7-9 and TRBJ2-1; no clear D gene. V was pared by 5 bases and J by 4 bases, with 12 bases between. The CDR3 totals 14 residues. Germline V CDR1 and CDR2: SEHNR, FQNEAQ (reference sequence). The CDR3 nucleotides read TGTGCCAGCAGCCTCCTTGGTAGATACAATGAGCAGTTCTTC. This translates into CASSLLGRYNEQFF.

This clone turned up a few times. The CDR3 DNA reads TGTGCCAGCTCACCACCCGGGCTCTCCTACGAGCAGTACTTC. Translated: CASSPPGLSYEQYF. The rearrangement links TRBV18 to TRBJ2-7; D is uncertain. Germline V CDR1 and CDR2: KGHSH, LQKENI. V shed 0 bases and J shed 0 bases, with 6 bases lying between them. CDR3 length: 14 residues.

This clone was observed a single time. This sequence joins TRBV6-5 and TRBJ1-1; possibly TRBD1 for D (6 bases). The ends were cut back, 6 bases at V and 5 bases at J, with 13 bases in the middle. The length of the CDR3 is 13 residues. The V gene's germline CDR1 is MNHEY and CDR2 SVGAGI. CDR3 in amino acids: CASRLTGRTEAFF. Written as DNA, the CDR3 is TGTGCCAGCAGACTTACAGGGAGAACTGAAGCTTTCTTT.

The chain combines TRBV30 with TRBJ1-2; tentatively, D is TRBD1 (6 bases). The CDR3 totals 13 residues. The ends were cut back, 3 bases at V and 5 bases at J, with 13 bases in the middle. CDR1 GTSNPN and CDR2 SVGIG come from the germline V gene (reference sequence). The DNA for the CDR3 is TGTGCCTGGAGCGGGACAACGCGTTATGGCTACACCTTC. It encodes CAWSGTTRYGYTF. The full variable domain, completed using reference TRBV30 and TRBJ1-2, is SQTIHQWPATLVQPVGSPLSLECTVEGTSNPNLYWYRQAAGRGLQLLFYSVGIGQISSEVPQNLSASRPQDRQFILSSKKLLLSDSGFYLCAWSGTTRYGYTFGSGTRLTVV.

This rearrangement joins TRBV6-5 to TRBJ2-1; weak D call: TRBD1 (6 bases). The germline gives CDR1 MNHEY, CDR2 SVGAGI. Between the trimmed V and J ends, which lost 6 bases and 1 base, there was a span of 10 bases. The CDR3 has 14 amino acids. The CDR3 loop reads CASSPTGSYNEQFF. In nucleotides, the CDR3 is TGTGCCAGCAGCCCGACAGGTTCCTACAATGAGCAGTTCTTC.

The CDR3 coding sequence is TGCGCCAGCAGCGAAACTAGCGGGGGGGCCTACGAGCAGTACTTC. It encodes CASSETSGGAYEQYF. V gene TRBV5-1 combines with J gene TRBJ2-7; 13 positions agree with TRBD2. CDR1 is SGHRS, CDR2 YFSETQ, per germline. The CDR3 is 15 amino acids. J gave up 2 bases and V 4 bases, and 3 bases lay outside the gene matches.